This section outlines one T cell receptor (beta chain) sequence together with its context. This sample was included in a study of T-cell reconstitution after alpha-beta-depleted transplantation in children. During its preparation, the TCRbeta library received unique molecular identifiers. A single record per CDR3 protein comes from TCRdb applying MiXCR to the PCR reads. In the table there are about 540,000 distinct CDR3 sequences, around 20% of which are singletons. This CDR3 region has 15 residues. Germline values: CDR1 MGHRA, CDR2 YSYEKL. The V end was cut by 0 bases, the J end by 4 bases, with 12 bases between.

This sequence joins TRBV4-1 and TRBJ1-2, with D possibly matching TRBD1 (6 bases). This receptor was taken from a human donor who donated a stem cell graft to a child with acute lymphoblastic leukemia. The source was PBMCs from the stem cell graft donor, collected from the stem cell graft. CDR3 sequence: CASSQDRQVFYGYTF. CDR3 in DNA: TGCGCCAGCAGCCAAGATAGACAGGTGTTCTATGGCTACACCTTC.